These 8 T cell receptor beta chains were sequenced from one sample in a study of OX40 agonist ivuxolimab in advanced cancers. Measured with immunoSEQ multiplex PCR; TCRdb has only the in-frame clones, and not every one. The sample includes about 20,000 clones, about 80% seen only once; the top ten take 35% to 55%. This specimen consisted of CD4+ or CD8+ T cells sorted from blood, obtained in a trial of the OX40 agonist ivuxolimab. The source is an adult with an advanced solid tumor such as melanoma, head and neck, liver or kidney cancer.

This chain links TRBV28 with TRBJ1-6; TRBD1 aligns across 8 bases. The germline gives CDR1 MDHEN, CDR2 SYDVKM. With 5 bases clipped from V and 10 bases from J, the junction kept 7 bases outside the gene matches. The CDR3 extends over 14 amino acids. This CDR3 is CASSVTGENSPLHF. The CDR3 DNA sequence: TGTGCCAGCAGTGTGACAGGGGAAAACTCACCCCTCCACTTT.

This rearrangement joins TRBV5-1 to TRBJ2-3; perhaps TRBD1 as D (6 bases). This CDR3 comprises 12 residues. Trimming pared 10 bases from V and 0 bases from J, leaving 9 bases between. Germline CDR1 reads SGHRS; CDR2 reads YFSETQ. The CDR3 protein is CAARGSTDTQYF. CDR3 DNA: TGCGCCGCCAGGGGTAGCACAGATACGCAGTATTTT.

The chain uses TRBV11-3 and TRBJ1-5; no clear D. Germline loops: CDR1 SGHNT, CDR2 YENEEA. This CDR3 has 16 residues. Trimming shortened V by 1 base and J by 2 bases, and 12 bases separated the two germline ends. This CDR3 is CASSLVFLGCNQPQHF. The CDR3 DNA reads as TGTGCCAGCAGCTTAGTATTTTTGGGGTGCAATCAGCCCCAGCATTTT.

The chain combines TRBV27 with TRBJ2-7; 8 bases line up with TRBD1. With V trimmed by 6 bases and J by 2 bases, 6 bases remained unmatched. The CDR3 covers 14 residues. Germline CDR1 is MNHEY and CDR2 is SMNVEV (reference sequence). DNA of the CDR3: TGTGCCAGCAGCCTGACAGGGGTGACCTACGAGCAGTACTTC. Amino acids: CASSLTGVTYEQYF.

This clone has a single count. The gene calls are TRBV4-2 and TRBJ2-1, with TRBD2 identical over 10 bases. Germline lookup yields CDR1 LGHNA and CDR2 YNFKEQ. With 0 bases clipped from V and 7 bases from J, the junction kept 12 bases outside the gene matches. There are 18 residues in the CDR3. The CDR3 coding sequence is TGTGCCAGCAGCCAAGATCCTAGCGGGGGAGGGGGGCCTAATGAGCAGTTCTTC. It codes for CASSQDPSGGGGPNEQFF.

The gene calls are TRBV6-5 and TRBJ2-2, with D uncertain. Trimming took 3 bases from V and 4 from J, leaving 9 bases between them. Germline V gives CDR1 MNHEY, CDR2 SVGAGI. The CDR3 length is 14 residues. In nucleotides, the CDR3 is TGTGCCAGCAGTTATCTGGCGAGCACCGGGGAGCTGTTTTTT. Residues: CASSYLASTGELFF.

The chain employs TRBV2 and TRBJ2-7; D is perhaps TRBD1 (6 bases). The V end lost 5 bases, the J end lost 2 bases, and 10 bases lay between the germline ends. Germline-derived CDR1 and CDR2 are SNHLY and FYNNEI. The CDR3 has 13 residues. The CDR3 DNA sequence: TGTGCCAGCAGTCGTAACAGGGCCTACGAGCAGTACTTC. Its translation: CASSRNRAYEQYF.

The rearrangement uses TRBV5-1 and TRBJ2-7, with TRBD2 matching 11 bases. V shed 2 bases and J 3 bases; nucleotides not matched to a gene: 4. Germline CDR1 reads SGHRS; CDR2 reads YFSETQ. The CDR3 is 15 residues long. CDR3 residues: CASSLTSGGFYEQYF. CDR3 in DNA: TGCGCCAGCAGCTTAACTAGCGGGGGCTTCTACGAGCAGTACTTC.